The 11 T cell receptor beta chains in this list originate from one sample, sequenced in a study of CD8+CD57+ T cells in acquired aplastic anemia. Individuals selected for sequencing had exhibited CD8+CD57+ cell expansion on flow cytometry. Template material for TCR beta VDJ and CDR3 profiling consisted of genomic DNA. Via MiXCR, TCRdb re-called the reads, giving one row per CDR3 protein. The data show around 220,000 distinct CDR3 sequences, roughly 45% seen once. The source material was sorted CD4+, CD8+, or CD8+CD57+ T cells (not recorded which) from PBMCs. The source of these receptors is a human donor with aplastic anemia.

This clonotype was detected a few times. J is TRBJ1-3 and V is TRBV19; D is ambiguous. The CDR3 extends over 14 amino acids. V lost 9 bases to trimming and J lost 0 bases, with 12 bases between them. Germline CDR1 LNHDA, CDR2 SQIVND (reference sequence). This CDR3 is CARRTVNSGNTIYF. CDR3 bases: TGTGCCAGAAGAACTGTTAACTCTGGAAACACCATATATTTT.

A note on this clonotype: This could be a read error, since a much larger clone is one nucleotide away. The gene calls are TRBV7-2 and TRBJ2-7, with D possibly being TRBD1 or TRBD2 (5 bases each). The germline V gene encodes CDR1 SGHTA and CDR2 FQGNSA. This CDR3 contains 15 residues. CDR3 sequence: CASSVSGTLSCEQYF. The CDR3 region has the DNA TGTGCCAGCAGCGTCTCCGGGACCCTCTCCTGCGAGCAGTACTTC.

In the case of this clonotype: Lacking the conserved final phenylalanine or tryptophan, this CDR3 likely reflects a read error. The chain couples TRBV19 to TRBJ1-6, with D maybe TRBD1 (6 bases). The V end lost 0 bases, the J end lost 9 bases, and 9 bases lay between the germline ends. CDR1 and CDR2 from the germline V gene are LNHDA and SQIVND (reference sequence). The CDR3 loop spans 14 amino acids. DNA of the CDR3: TGTGCCAGTAGTATAGAGGGGGCCAGTTCACCCCTCCACTCT. Its translation is CASSIEGASSPLHS.

This chain connects TRBV27 to TRBJ1-1, with D uncertain. With 5 bases removed from V and 7 bases from J, the gap between germline ends came to 29 bases. The germline V gene has CDR1 MNHEY and CDR2 SMNVEV (reference sequence). This CDR3 is 18 amino acids long. For the CDR3, the DNA is TGTGCCAGCAGTCCACCTATCACAGAAGGGATAGCTCTAATTGAAGCTTTCTTT. Amino acids: CASSPPITEGIALIEAFF.

J is TRBJ1-2 and V is TRBV24-1; D unclear. Trimming took 7 bases from V and 1 from J, leaving 6 bases between them. The germline CDR1 and CDR2 sequences are KGHDR and SFDVKD. This CDR3 comprises 12 residues. The CDR3 bases are TGTGCCACCAGCGGCGTTAACTATGGCTACACCTTC. Translated: CATSGVNYGYTF.

This clonotype was detected ten times or more. This chain joins TRBV11-3 and TRBJ2-2; D is perhaps TRBD1 (5 bases). This CDR3 has 15 amino acids. V was shortened by 6 bases and J by 1 base, with 12 bases between the two germline ends. CDR1 SGHNT and CDR2 YENEEA come from the germline V gene. The CDR3 DNA follows: TGTGCCAGCAGTCAACTAACAGGGAACACCGGGGAGCTGTTTTTT. As protein: CASSQLTGNTGELFF.

To note about this clonotype: Lacking the conserved final phenylalanine or tryptophan, this CDR3 likely reflects a read error. The chain joins TRBV5-1 to TRBJ2-3; 8 nucleotides line up with TRBD1. The J segment lost 4 bases and the V segment lost 2 bases, leaving 9 bases of the junction unmatched. CDR1 is SGHRS and CDR2 is YFSETQ in the germline V gene. CDR3 length equals 16 residues. CDR3 in DNA: TGCGCCAGCAGCTTCCCCCAGGGGGCAAGGGCAGATACGCAGTATTCT. Its protein product is CASSFPQGARADTQYS.

This sequence joins TRBV10-3 and TRBJ1-2; D unclear. The CDR3 has 13 residues. Per germline, CDR1 ENHRY and CDR2 SYGVKD. V lost 3 bases, J lost 7 bases, and 12 bases lay in between. CDR3 sequence reads: CAISDYPEPGYTF. CDR3 DNA sequence: TGTGCCATCAGTGATTATCCGGAACCTGGCTACACCTTC.

On this clonotype: One base away lies a much larger clone, so this may be a sequencing read error. V and J are TRBV20-1 and TRBJ2-3; 9 bases line up with TRBD2. V lost 6 bases to trimming and J lost 0 bases; unmatched junction nucleotides: 7. In germline, CDR1 is DFQATT, CDR2 SNEGSKA (reference sequence). The CDR3 has 15 residues. The CDR3 DNA is TGCAGTGCGGACTCAGCGGGGGGCAGCACAGATACGCAGTATTTT. It specifies CSADSAGGSTDTQYF.

The chain employs TRBV29-1 and TRBJ2-7; TRBD2 matches 9 bases. In germline, CDR1 is SQVTM, CDR2 ANQGSEA. V trimming: 8 bases; J trimming: 1 base; junction bases outside the gene matches: 6. The CDR3 is 13 residues long. The CDR3 is CSLITSGSYEQYF. CDR3 nucleotides: TGCAGCTTGATAACTAGCGGGTCCTACGAGCAGTACTTC.

This clonotype occurred many times. The gene calls are TRBV20-1 and TRBJ2-3, with D possibly matching TRBD1 (6 bases). V shed 3 bases and J shed 4 bases, with 17 bases lying between them. CDR3 length equals 15 residues. CDR1 is DFQATT, CDR2 SNEGSKA, per germline (reference sequence). CDR3 loop: CSASSSGGKADTQYF. Here the CDR3 DNA reads TGCAGTGCTAGCAGCAGTGGGGGCAAGGCAGATACGCAGTATTTT.